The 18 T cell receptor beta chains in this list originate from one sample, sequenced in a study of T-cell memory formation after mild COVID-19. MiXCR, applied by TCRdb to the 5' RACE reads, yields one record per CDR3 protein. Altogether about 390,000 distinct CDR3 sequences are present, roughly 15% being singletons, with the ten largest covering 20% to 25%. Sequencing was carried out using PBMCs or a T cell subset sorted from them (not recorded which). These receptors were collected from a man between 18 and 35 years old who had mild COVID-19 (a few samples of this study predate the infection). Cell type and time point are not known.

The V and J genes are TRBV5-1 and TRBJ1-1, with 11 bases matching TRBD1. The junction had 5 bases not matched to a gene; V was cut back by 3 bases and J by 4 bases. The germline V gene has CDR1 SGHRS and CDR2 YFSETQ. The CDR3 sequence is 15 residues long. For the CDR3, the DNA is TGCGCCAGCAGCTGGGGACAGGGGGTGATCACTGAAGCTTTCTTT. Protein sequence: CASSWGQGVITEAFF.

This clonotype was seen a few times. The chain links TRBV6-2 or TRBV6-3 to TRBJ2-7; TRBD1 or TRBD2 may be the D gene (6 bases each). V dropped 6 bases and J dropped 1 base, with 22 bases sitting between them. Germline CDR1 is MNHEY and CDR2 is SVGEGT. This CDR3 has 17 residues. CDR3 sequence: CASSLPGGSSFSYEQYV. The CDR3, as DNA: TGTGCCAGCAGCCTCCCCGGGGGCAGTTCCTTTTCCTACGAGCAGTACGTC.

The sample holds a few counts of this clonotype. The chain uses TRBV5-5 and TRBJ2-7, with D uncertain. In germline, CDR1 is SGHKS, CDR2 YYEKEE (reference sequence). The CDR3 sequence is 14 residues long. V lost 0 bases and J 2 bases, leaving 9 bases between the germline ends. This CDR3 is CASSLAGNAYEQYV. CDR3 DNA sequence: TGTGCCAGCAGCTTGGCTGGTAATGCCTACGAGCAGTACGTC.

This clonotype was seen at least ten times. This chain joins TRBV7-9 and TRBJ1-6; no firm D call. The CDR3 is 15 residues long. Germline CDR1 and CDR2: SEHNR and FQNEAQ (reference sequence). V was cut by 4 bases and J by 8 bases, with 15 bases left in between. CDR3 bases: TGTGCCAGCAGCTCTATAAGCCCGTACTATTCACCCCTCCACTTT. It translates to CASSSISPYYSPLHF.

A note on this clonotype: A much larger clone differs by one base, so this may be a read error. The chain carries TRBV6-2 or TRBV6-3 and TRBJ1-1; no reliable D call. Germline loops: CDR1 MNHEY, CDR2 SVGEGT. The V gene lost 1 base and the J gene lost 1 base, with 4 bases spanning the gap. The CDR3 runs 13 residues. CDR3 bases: TGTGCCAGCAGTTACTGGGGGAACACTGAAGCTTTCTTT. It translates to CASSYWGNTEAFF.

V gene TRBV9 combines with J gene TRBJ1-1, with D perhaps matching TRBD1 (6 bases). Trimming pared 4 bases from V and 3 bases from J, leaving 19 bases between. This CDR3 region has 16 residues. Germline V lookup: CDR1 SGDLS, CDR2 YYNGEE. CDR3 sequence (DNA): TGTGCCAGCAGCCCCCGAGGGCTGGGGGCGGACACTGAAGCTTTCTTT. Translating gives CASSPRGLGADTEAFF.

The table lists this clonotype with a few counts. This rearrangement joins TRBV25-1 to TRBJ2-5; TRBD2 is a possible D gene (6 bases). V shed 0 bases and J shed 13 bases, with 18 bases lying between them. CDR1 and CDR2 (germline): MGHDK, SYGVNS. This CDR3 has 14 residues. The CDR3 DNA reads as TGTGCCAGCAGTGAATACCAAGGAGGAGGGATTCCGTACTTC. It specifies CASSEYQGGGIPYF.

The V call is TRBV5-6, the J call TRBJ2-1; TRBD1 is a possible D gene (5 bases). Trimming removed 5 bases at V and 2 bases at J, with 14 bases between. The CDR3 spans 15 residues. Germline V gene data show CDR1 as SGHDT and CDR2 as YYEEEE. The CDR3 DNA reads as TGTGCCAGCAGACCAGGTACAGGTCCCTACAATGAGCAGTTCTTC. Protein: CASRPGTGPYNEQFF. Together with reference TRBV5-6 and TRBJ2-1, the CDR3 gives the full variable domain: DAGVTQSPTHLIKTRGQQVTLRCSPKSGHDTVSWYQQALGQGPQFIFQYYEEEERQRGNFPDRFSGHQFPNYSSELNVNALLLGDSALYLCASRPGTGPYNEQFFGPGTRLTVL.

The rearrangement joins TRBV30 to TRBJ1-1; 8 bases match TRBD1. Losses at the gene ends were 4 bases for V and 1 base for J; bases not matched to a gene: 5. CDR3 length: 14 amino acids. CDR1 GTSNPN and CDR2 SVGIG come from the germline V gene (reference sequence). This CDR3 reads CAWTTTGGNTEAFF. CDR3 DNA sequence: TGTGCCTGGACGACAACAGGGGGGAACACTGAAGCTTTCTTT.

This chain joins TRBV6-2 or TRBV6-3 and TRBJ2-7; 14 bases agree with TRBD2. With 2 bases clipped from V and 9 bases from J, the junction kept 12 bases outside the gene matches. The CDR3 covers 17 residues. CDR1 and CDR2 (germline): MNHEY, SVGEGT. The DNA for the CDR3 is TGTGCCAGCAGTTACCGACCTGAGACTAGCGGGAGGGCCGGGCAGTACTTC. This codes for CASSYRPETSGRAGQYF.

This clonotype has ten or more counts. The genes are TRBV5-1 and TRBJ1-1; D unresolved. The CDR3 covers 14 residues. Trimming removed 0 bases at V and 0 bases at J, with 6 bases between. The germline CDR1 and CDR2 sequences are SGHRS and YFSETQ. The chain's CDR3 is CASSLDRLNTEAFF. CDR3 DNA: TGCGCCAGCAGCTTGGACAGACTGAACACTGAAGCTTTCTTT.

The CDR3, as DNA: TGTGCCAGCAGCATAGCCGGGACAGGGATCGGGAATGAGCAGTTCTTC. It translates to CASSIAGTGIGNEQFF. The rearrangement joins TRBV5-4 to TRBJ2-1; 9 bases map to TRBD1. The junction had 12 bases not matched to a gene; V was cut back by 4 bases and J by 7 bases. This CDR3 is 16 amino acids long. Looked up from germline, CDR1 is SGHNT and CDR2 is YYREEE (reference sequence).

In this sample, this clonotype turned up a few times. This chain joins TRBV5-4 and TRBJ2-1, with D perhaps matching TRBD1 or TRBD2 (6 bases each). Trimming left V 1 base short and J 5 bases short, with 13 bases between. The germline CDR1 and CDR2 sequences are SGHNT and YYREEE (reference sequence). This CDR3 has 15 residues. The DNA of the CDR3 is TGTGCCAGCAGCTTGCCCGGGGGCGCTCACAATGAGCAGTTCTTC. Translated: CASSLPGGAHNEQFF.

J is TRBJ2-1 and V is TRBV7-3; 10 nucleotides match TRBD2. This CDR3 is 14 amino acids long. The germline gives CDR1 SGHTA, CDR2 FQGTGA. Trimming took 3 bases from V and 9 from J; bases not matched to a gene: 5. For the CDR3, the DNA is TGTGCCAGCAGCTTGAGCGGGGGGGTAGGTGAGCAGTTCTTC. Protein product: CASSLSGGVGEQFF.

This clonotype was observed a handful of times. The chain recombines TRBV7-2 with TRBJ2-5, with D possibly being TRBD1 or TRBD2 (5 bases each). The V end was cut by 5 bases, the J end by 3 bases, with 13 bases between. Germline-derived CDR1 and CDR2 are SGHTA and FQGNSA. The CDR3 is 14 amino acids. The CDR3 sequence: CASSPVGGEETQYF. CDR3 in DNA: TGTGCCAGCAGCCCGGTTGGGGGTGAAGAGACCCAGTACTTC.

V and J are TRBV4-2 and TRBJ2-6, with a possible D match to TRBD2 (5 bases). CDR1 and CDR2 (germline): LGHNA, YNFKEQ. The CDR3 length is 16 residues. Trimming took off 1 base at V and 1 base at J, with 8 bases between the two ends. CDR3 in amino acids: CASSQGWESGANVLTF. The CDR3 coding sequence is TGTGCCAGCAGCCAAGGCTGGGAGTCTGGGGCCAACGTCCTGACTTTC.

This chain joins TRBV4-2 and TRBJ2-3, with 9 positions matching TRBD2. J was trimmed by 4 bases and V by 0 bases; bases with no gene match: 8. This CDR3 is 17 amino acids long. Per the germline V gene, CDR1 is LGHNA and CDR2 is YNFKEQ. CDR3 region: CASSQDLLRGGPDTQYF. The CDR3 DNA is TGTGCCAGCAGCCAAGATCTTCTGCGGGGGGGCCCAGATACGCAGTATTTT.

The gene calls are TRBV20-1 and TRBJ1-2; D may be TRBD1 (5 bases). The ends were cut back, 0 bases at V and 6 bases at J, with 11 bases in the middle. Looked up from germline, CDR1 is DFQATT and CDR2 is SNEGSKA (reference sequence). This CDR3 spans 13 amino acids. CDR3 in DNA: TGCAGTGCTAGAGACTGGGGGAGGGATGGCTACACCTTC. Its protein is CSARDWGRDGYTF.